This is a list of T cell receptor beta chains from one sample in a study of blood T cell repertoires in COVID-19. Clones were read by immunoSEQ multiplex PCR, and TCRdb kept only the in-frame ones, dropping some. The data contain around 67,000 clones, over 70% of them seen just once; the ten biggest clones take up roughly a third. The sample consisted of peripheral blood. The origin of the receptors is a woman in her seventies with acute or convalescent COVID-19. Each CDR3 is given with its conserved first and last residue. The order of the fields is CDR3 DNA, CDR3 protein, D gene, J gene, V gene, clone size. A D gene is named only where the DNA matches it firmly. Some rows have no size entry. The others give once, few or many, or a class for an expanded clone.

TGTGCCAGCAGCCTCAAACAGGGAACCCCTGAAGCTTTCTTT CASSLKQGTPEAFF NA TRBJ1-1 TRBV21-1 few
TGTGCCAGCAGCAAATTTAGGAGGGGGCCCTACGAGCAGTACTTC CASSKFRRGPYEQYF NA TRBJ2-7 TRBV21-1 few
TGTGCCAGCAGCAAGGGGGAGGGACGCTACGAGCAGTACTTC CASSKGEGRYEQYF NA TRBJ2-7 TRBV5-5 few
TGTGCCAGCAGCCAAGGCCAGGGTGACTATGGCTACACCTTC CASSQGQGDYGYTF NA TRBJ1-2 TRBV14 NA
TGTGCCAGCAGCACGGGACAGTATAGCAATCAGCCCCAGCATTTT CASSTGQYSNQPQHF TRBD1 TRBJ1-5 TRBV5-8 NA
TGTGCCAGCAGCTTGGCAGGATTAACGGCTAACACTGAAGCTTTCTTT CASSLAGLTANTEAFF NA TRBJ1-1 TRBV5-4 few
TGTGCCAGCAGCCCCAGGGGGCGGGACGAGCAGTACTTC CASSPRGRDEQYF TRBD1 TRBJ2-7 TRBV5-4 few
TGTGCCAGTAGTATAACGGGGGTGGCTGAAGCTTTCTTT CASSITGVAEAFF NA TRBJ1-1 TRBV19 NA
TGTGCCAGCAAAAGGGGGGGTACGGGAGGCTCCTACGAGCAGTACTTC CASKRGGTGGSYEQYF NA TRBJ2-7 TRBV11-2 NA
TGCAGTGCTAGTCCTACAACCTGGGCGGGATTGTACGAGCAGTACTTC CSASPTTWAGLYEQYF NA TRBJ2-7 TRBV20-1 NA
TGTGCCAGCAGCAGAGGGACTAGCGACTACGAGCAGTACTTC CASSRGTSDYEQYF TRBD2 TRBJ2-7 TRBV9 NA
TGTGCCAGTAGTATCAGCCGGGGGGGCATTGAGCAGTTCTTC CASSISRGGIEQFF TRBD2 TRBJ2-1 TRBV19 NA
TGTGCCAGCAGGTTACAGGGAGGCGAAGCTTTCTTT CASRLQGGEAFF NA TRBJ1-1 TRBV12-3/TRBV12-4 NA
TGTGCCAGCAGTTCCACGACAGCTATAACTGAAGCTTTCTTT CASSSTTAITEAFF NA TRBJ1-1 TRBV6-5 NA
TGTGCCAGCAGCGGTCGACAGGGTAGATCCTATAATTCACCCCTCCACTTT CASSGRQGRSYNSPLHF TRBD1 TRBJ1-6 TRBV7-2 NA
TGTGCCAGCACCCCGGGACAGCAATTTAATCAGCCCCAGCATTTT CASTPGQQFNQPQHF TRBD1 TRBJ1-5 TRBV5-8 once
TGTGCCAGCTCACTCCTTAGAGGGGGCAGGGGTACCTACAATGAGCAGTTCTTC CASSLLRGGRGTYNEQFF TRBD1 TRBJ2-1 TRBV18 few
TGTGCCAGCAGCCAAAAGGAACACCTAAAGAGTGGGGGTAGCGGGGGGACAGATACGCAGTATTTT CASSQKEHLKSGGSGGTDTQYF TRBD2 TRBJ2-3 TRBV14 few
TGTGCCAGCAGCTTCCAAAGACTTGCCGAAACGCAGTATTTT CASSFQRLAETQYF NA TRBJ2-3 TRBV7-2 NA
TGTGCCAGCAGCCGCGACAATGAGCAGTTCTTC CASSRDNEQFF NA TRBJ2-1 TRBV3-1/TRBV3-2 NA
TGTGCCAGCAGTTATGACAGTGGAAACACCATATATTTT CASSYDSGNTIYF NA TRBJ1-3 TRBV6-5 NA
TGTGCCAGCAGCTTGTTTGTAGGGGCGCGCACAGATACGCAGTATTTT CASSLFVGARTDTQYF NA TRBJ2-3 TRBV5-4 NA
TGTGCCAGCAGTTCCAAGGTTGGGACTAGCGGGAGCATTTGGAATGAGCAGTTCTTC CASSSKVGTSGSIWNEQFF TRBD2 TRBJ2-1 TRBV28 NA
TGCGCCAGTACGAAACAGGGACTAGGCTACACCTTC CASTKQGLGYTF NA TRBJ1-2 TRBV5-1 NA
TGTGCCATCAGACCGGGGACAGATCTCCATGAGCAGTTCTTC CAIRPGTDLHEQFF TRBD1 TRBJ2-1 TRBV10-3 NA
TGTGCCAGCAGCCAAGATACCCAGAACACAGATACGCAGTATTTT CASSQDTQNTDTQYF NA TRBJ2-3 TRBV4-2 NA
TGTGCCAGCAGTTTTGAGCAGGGCGCAAGAAATAATTCACCCCTCCACTTT CASSFEQGARNNSPLHF NA TRBJ1-6 TRBV28 NA
TGTGCCAGCAGCTTATTCCAGAATCAGCCCCAGCATTTT CASSLFQNQPQHF NA TRBJ1-5 TRBV7-2 NA
TGCGCCAGCAGTCAATCGAGGCGGTACTACGAGCAGTACTTC CASSQSRRYYEQYF NA TRBJ2-7 TRBV23-1 few
TGTGCCAGCAGCCTCGGACTAGCGGGAGGGCACATGGGAGAGACCCAGTACTTC CASSLGLAGGHMGETQYF TRBD2 TRBJ2-5 TRBV5-4 NA
TGTGCCAGCAGCTCTGACAGGGGGCTCAATCAGCCCCAGCATTTT CASSSDRGLNQPQHF TRBD1 TRBJ1-5 TRBV5-5 NA
TGTGCCAGCAGTACCGGGACAGGGGCCAACGTCCTGACTTTC CASSTGTGANVLTF NA TRBJ2-6 TRBV27 NA